This T cell receptor beta chain came from a study of cytomegalovirus exposure and HLA in healthy donors. Overall study results and limits: Based on reports, TCR beta sequences accurately predicted HLA-A and HLA-B alleles for most subjects. In vitro experiments confirmed that three CMV-associated chains were specific for CMV antigens. Earlier findings revealed that most TCR beta V segments proved productive either about 87% or about 30% of the time.

Germline loops: CDR1 SGHTA, CDR2 FQGNSA. V lost 1 base, J lost 1 base, and 11 bases lay in between. The CDR3 consists of 15 residues. About this clone itself: Antigen unknown.

Researchers ran the PCR with 60 Vbeta and 13 Jbeta primers. The assay was immunoSEQ multiplex PCR, and TCRdb's table has in-frame clones only and misses some. The sample holds approximately 150,000 clones, 70% to 85% seen once. This TCR derives from a male donor in good health and CMV-seronegative. The specimen was PBMCs. This chain uses TRBV7-2 with TRBJ2-7, with D tentatively TRBD1 (5 bases). The CDR3 DNA is TGTGCCAGCAGCTTAGACTGGCAGGGATCCTACGAGCAGTACTTC. Residues: CASSLDWQGSYEQYF.